The table lists the clone carrying this T cell receptor beta chain with many counts. The data belong to a study of T cells in Graves' hyperthyroidism and ophthalmopathy. Amplification yielded TCR beta CDR3 regions, with RNA transcripts as the source. The HTBI primer set was used in a first-round RT-PCR of the TCR CDR3. From the multiplex PCR reads, TCRdb called clonotypes with MiXCR, one entry per CDR3 protein. The table has approximately 400,000 distinct CDR3 sequences, around 14% seen once. The CDR3 totals 17 residues. V was pared by 3 bases and J by 1 base, with 19 bases between. This sequence was found in a woman aged 18-29 years with Graves' hyperthyroidism that later progressed to Graves' ophthalmopathy. Sequenced input: blood. This sequence joins TRBV12-3 or TRBV12-4 and TRBJ2-7; perhaps TRBD2 as D (6 bases). CDR3 DNA sequence: TGTGCCAGCAGTTTGGGGCTAGCGAAAGATGGATCCTACGAGCAGTACTTC. Protein product: CASSLGLAKDGSYEQYF.